The 26 T cell receptor beta chains below were found in one sample sequenced in a study. Here immunoSEQ multiplex PCR was the method, and the copy in TCRdb shows in-frame clones only, minus some. The sample shows about 68,000 clones, around 95% of them seen only once. Sequencing was performed on PBMCs. The receptors come from a man aged 40-55 years with rheumatoid arthritis.

The V and J genes are TRBV19 and TRBJ1-3; perhaps TRBD1 as D (6 bases). Looked up from germline, CDR1 is LNHDA and CDR2 is SQIVND (reference sequence). The CDR3 runs 16 residues. Trimming stripped 6 bases from V and 2 bases from J, with 17 bases between. The CDR3 here is CASRRTRDITGNTIYF. The CDR3 DNA is TGTGCCAGTAGAAGAACCCGGGACATCACTGGAAACACCATATATTTT.

This chain joins TRBV9 and TRBJ2-1, with 8 bases fitting TRBD2. V dropped 0 bases and J dropped 10; count of bases not matched to a gene: 15. Germline loops: CDR1 SGDLS, CDR2 YYNGEE. This CDR3 has 17 amino acids. The CDR3 nucleotides read TGTGCCAGCAGCGTAGAGGTGGGAGCGGGAGACCTCGAAGAGCAGTTCTTC. Protein sequence: CASSVEVGAGDLEEQFF.

V and J are TRBV5-4 and TRBJ1-4; D is possibly TRBD1 (5 bases). CDR3 length equals 14 residues. V gave up 4 bases and J gave up 4 bases, with 11 bases separating them. The V gene's germline CDR1 is SGHNT and CDR2 YYREEE (reference sequence). DNA for the CDR3: TGTGCCAGCAGCCTGGGGCAGGTTAATGAAAAACTGTTTTTT. Its translation: CASSLGQVNEKLFF.

This clone was counted only a few times. The chain carries TRBV7-9 and TRBJ1-1; unclear D gene. Germline CDR1 and CDR2: SEHNR and FQNEAQ (reference sequence). The CDR3 length is 14 residues. Trimming shortened V by 3 bases and J by 1 base, and 9 bases separated the two germline ends. In nucleotides, the CDR3 is TGTGCCAGCAGCTTTGGTGCATCGAACACTGAAGCTTTCTTT. This sequence encodes CASSFGASNTEAFF.

The V call is TRBV6-2 or TRBV6-3, the J call TRBJ1-1; D ambiguous. The CDR3 totals 14 residues. Trimming shortened V by 2 bases and J by 6 bases, and 13 bases separated the two germline ends. Germline-derived CDR1 and CDR2 are MNHEY and SVGEGT. The CDR3 here is CASSYLRAAAEAFF. The CDR3, as DNA: TGTGCCAGCAGTTACCTTAGGGCGGCTGCTGAAGCTTTCTTT.

The gene calls are TRBV7-9 and TRBJ2-3; D not resolved. The germline V and J ends were trimmed by 2 bases and 10 bases, with 19 bases remaining between them. Germline CDR1 is SEHNR and CDR2 is FQNEAQ (reference sequence). The length of the CDR3 is 15 residues. The CDR3, as DNA: TGTGCCAGCAGCTTACTCATCGCAGGCGGTGAGGCGCAGTATTTT. Residues: CASSLLIAGGEAQYF.

The rearrangement links TRBV27 to TRBJ2-7; D call uncertain. Per germline, CDR1 MNHEY and CDR2 SMNVEV (reference sequence). The CDR3 consists of 15 residues. Trimming took off 5 bases at V and 0 bases at J, with 14 bases between the two ends. CDR3 bases: TGTGCCAGCAGTAATTCGTACGCCAGCTCCTACGAGCAGTACTTC. Protein sequence: CASSNSYASSYEQYF.

V is TRBV7-2 and J is TRBJ2-7; 8 bases map to TRBD2. CDR3 length: 14 amino acids. Germline CDR1 is SGHTA and CDR2 is FQGNSA. The V segment lost 5 bases and the J segment 4 bases; nucleotides outside the gene matches: 7. CDR3 sequence: CASSPGGVRYEQYF. The CDR3 nucleotides are TGTGCCAGCAGCCCGGGAGGGGTCCGTTACGAGCAGTACTTC.

The chain couples TRBV14 to TRBJ2-5, with D perhaps matching TRBD2 (6 bases). Germline CDR1 reads SGHDN; CDR2 reads FVKESK. The CDR3 contains 15 residues. Trimming shortened V by 5 bases and J by 5 bases, and 18 bases separated the two germline ends. Written as DNA, the CDR3 is TGTGCCAGCAGCAAAACCTGGACCAGCGGGGAGACCCAGTACTTC. Protein product: CASSKTWTSGETQYF.

This clone was picked up a small number of times. The CDR3 nucleotides are TGTGCCAGCAGTACACCTGTGGGACGGAACGGGGAGCTGTTTTTT. Translated, it gives CASSTPVGRNGELFF. The V gene is TRBV28, the J gene TRBJ2-2; D is tentatively TRBD1 or TRBD2 (5 bases each). CDR1 and CDR2 (germline): MDHEN, SYDVKM. The ends were cut back, 5 bases at V and 7 bases at J, with 17 bases in the middle. The CDR3 is 15 residues long. The full variable domain, with the rest looked up from reference TRBV28 and TRBJ2-2, is DVKVTQSSRYLVKRTGEKVFLECVQDMDHENMFWYRQDPGLGLRLIYFSYDVKMKEKGDIPEGYSVSREKKERFSLILESASTNQTSMYLCASSTPVGRNGELFFGEGSRLTVL.

This chain uses TRBV15 with TRBJ2-3, with D possibly being TRBD1 (6 bases). V was trimmed by 3 bases and J by 0 bases, leaving 16 bases between them. CDR1 is LNHNV and CDR2 is YYDKDF in the germline V gene (reference sequence). CDR3 size: 17 residues. CDR3 bases: TGTGCCACCAGCAGGCCCCTAGGACAGTCTAGCACAGATACGCAGTATTTT. Translation gives CATSRPLGQSSTDTQYF.

This chain connects TRBV6-1 to TRBJ1-2, with 9 bases matching TRBD1. V was clipped by 3 bases and J by 7 bases; unmatched bases: 6. Germline V lookup: CDR1 MNHNS, CDR2 SASEGT. The CDR3 runs to 14 residues. CDR3 sequence: CASSDRDRDGGYTF. CDR3 nucleotide sequence: TGTGCCAGCAGTGACCGGGACAGGGATGGTGGCTACACCTTC.

The chain couples TRBV6-2 or TRBV6-3 to TRBJ1-3; D possibly corresponds to TRBD1 (5 bases). CDR1 is MNHEY and CDR2 is SVGEGT in the germline V gene. V was shortened by 0 bases and J by 2 bases, with 8 bases between the two germline ends. The CDR3 totals 15 residues. Here the CDR3 DNA reads TGTGCCAGCAGTTACTCGACAGTCCCTGGAAACACCATATATTTT. Protein sequence: CASSYSTVPGNTIYF.

The J gene is TRBJ2-2, the V gene TRBV5-1, with D hard to call. The CDR3 spans 17 residues. Germline loops: CDR1 SGHRS, CDR2 YFSETQ. V was shortened by 4 bases and J by 6 bases, with 22 bases between the two germline ends. The CDR3 protein is CASSPRVGLVSPGELFF. In DNA form, the CDR3 reads TGCGCCAGCAGCCCCCGAGTAGGGCTAGTATCTCCCGGGGAGCTGTTTTTT.

The V gene is TRBV11-2, the J gene TRBJ2-5; D call uncertain. Trimming left V 5 bases short and J 5 bases short, with 21 bases between. Germline V gene lookup returns CDR1 SGHAT and CDR2 FQNNGV. The CDR3 extends over 16 amino acids. The chain's CDR3 is CASSSQLGKVGETQYF. CDR3 DNA sequence: TGTGCCAGCAGCAGCCAACTTGGGAAGGTCGGCGAGACCCAGTACTTC.

This clone was seen a single time. The chain is built from TRBV2 and TRBJ2-3; D gene uncertain. The CDR3 contains 18 residues. With 3 bases removed from V and 0 bases from J, the gap between germline ends came to 19 bases. The germline V gene has CDR1 SNHLY and CDR2 FYNNEI. The CDR3 coding sequence is TGTGCCAGCAGTGACCCACCCTATATGGGCAGAAGCACAGATACGCAGTATTTT. Residues: CASSDPPYMGRSTDTQYF. Full variable domain (missing parts from reference TRBV2 and TRBJ2-3): EPEVTQTPSHQVTQMGQEVILRCVPISNHLYFYWYRQILGQKVEFLVSFYNNEISEKSEIFDDQFSVERPDGSNFTLKIRSTKLEDSAMYFCASSDPPYMGRSTDTQYFGPGTRLTVL.

The chain has TRBV29-1 and TRBJ1-1; tentatively, D is TRBD1 (6 bases). The CDR3 spans 13 residues. Trimming shortened V by 3 bases and J by 4 bases, and 12 bases separated the two germline ends. Looked up from germline, CDR1 is SQVTM and CDR2 is ANQGSEA. The CDR3 reads CSVDRRGGTEAFF. The CDR3 DNA follows: TGCAGCGTTGATCGCAGGGGTGGCACTGAAGCTTTCTTT.

This chain joins TRBV5-1 and TRBJ1-6; maybe TRBD1 (5 bases). Looked up from germline, CDR1 is SGHRS and CDR2 is YFSETQ. Trimming took off 4 bases at V and 6 bases at J, with 11 bases between the two ends. The CDR3 is made up of 14 amino acids. The CDR3 loop is CASSPGTSNSPLHF. The CDR3 DNA is TGCGCCAGCAGCCCCGGGACGTCTAATTCACCCCTCCACTTT.

This sequence joins TRBV6-5 and TRBJ1-1; D unresolved. Trimming stripped 7 bases from V and 1 base from J, with 16 bases between. This CDR3 is 15 amino acids long. Per the germline V gene, CDR1 is MNHEY and CDR2 is SVGAGI. The CDR3 bases are TGTGCCAGCACCACCCTGGGCGCAGGGAACACTGAAGCTTTCTTT. It codes for CASTTLGAGNTEAFF.

A single count supports this clone. This chain connects TRBV15 to TRBJ2-7; 7 bases are shared with TRBD1. Germline assignment: CDR1 LNHNV and CDR2 YYDKDF (reference sequence). The V and J ends lost 3 bases and 6 bases, in that order; junction bases with no gene match: 8. The length of the CDR3 is 14 residues. The CDR3 region has the DNA TGTGCCACCAGCAGCCCTCGAGGGGGCTCCGAGCAGTACTTC. It is translated as CATSSPRGGSEQYF.

This clone has a handful of counts. The chain recombines TRBV7-9 with TRBJ1-6; 9 bases map to TRBD1. Trimming removed 11 bases from V and 7 bases from J; junction bases left unmatched: 6. CDR3 size: 13 residues. Germline CDR1 is SEHNR and CDR2 is FQNEAQ (reference sequence). CDR3 sequence: CASRDRENSPLHF. CDR3 sequence (DNA): TGTGCCTCCCGGGACAGGGAAAATTCACCCCTCCACTTT.

This sequence joins TRBV29-1 and TRBJ2-7; D gene ambiguous. The germline V and J ends were trimmed by 6 bases and 5 bases, with 8 bases remaining between them. The CDR3 extends over 10 amino acids. Germline CDR1 reads SQVTM; CDR2 reads ANQGSEA. The CDR3: CSVRDHEQYF. CDR3 in DNA: TGCAGCGTCCGTGACCACGAGCAGTACTTC.

The chain couples TRBV14 to TRBJ2-7, with unresolved D. The CDR3 contains 15 residues. The germline gives CDR1 SGHDN, CDR2 FVKESK. V was clipped by 5 bases and J by 2 bases, with 16 bases between them. CDR3 in amino acids: CASSYGRANTYEQYF. The DNA of the CDR3 is TGTGCCAGCAGCTACGGAAGGGCGAACACCTACGAGCAGTACTTC.

This chain connects TRBV24-1 to TRBJ2-1; 7 nucleotides line up with TRBD1. The CDR3 has 15 amino acids. Germline CDR1 is KGHDR and CDR2 is SFDVKD. The junction had 6 bases not matched to a gene; V was cut back by 7 bases and J by 1 base. The CDR3 region has the DNA TGTGCCACCAGCACCGGGACAGATTCCTACAATGAGCAGTTCTTC. Encoded protein: CATSTGTDSYNEQFF.

This rearrangement joins TRBV14 to TRBJ2-3; TRBD1 might be the D (5 bases). The V gene lost 4 bases and the J gene lost 0 bases, with 17 bases spanning the gap. Germline CDR1 reads SGHDN; CDR2 reads FVKESK. The CDR3 is made up of 17 amino acids. CDR3 protein: CASSRDTGVSSTDTQYF. DNA of the CDR3: TGTGCCAGCAGCCGCGATACAGGAGTTTCTAGCACAGATACGCAGTATTTT.

In this sample, this clone turned up once. V usage is TRBV6-5 and J usage is TRBJ1-1, with D tentatively TRBD1 (6 bases). The length of the CDR3 is 14 residues. Trimming stripped 5 bases from V and 4 bases from J, with 14 bases between. Germline V gene data show CDR1 as MNHEY and CDR2 as SVGAGI. The DNA for the CDR3 is TGTGCCAGCAGTACCGCGGGGGCCAGCACTGAAGCTTTCTTT. This codes for CASSTAGASTEAFF.